Listed below are T cell receptor beta chains from one sample, sequenced in a study of blood T cell repertoires in COVID-19. The assay was immunoSEQ multiplex PCR, and TCRdb's table has in-frame clones only and misses some. The sample has 380,000 or so clones, approximately 91% seen once. Sample: PBMCs or T cells enriched from blood (not recorded which). Every receptor here comes from a woman aged 40 to 50 with acute COVID-19. The CDR3 runs from the conserved cysteine through the conserved F or W. Fields, in order: D gene, clone size, V gene, J gene, CDR3 protein, CDR3 DNA. A D gene is named only where the DNA matches it firmly. Some rows have no size entry. The others give once, few or many, or a class for an expanded clone.

D: NA; size: NA; V: TRBV7-2; J: TRBJ1-1; CDR3: CASSLDIRGIEAFF; DNA: TGTGCCAGCAGCTTAGACATCAGGGGCATTGAAGCTTTCTTT
D: NA; size: NA; V: TRBV2; J: TRBJ2-7; CDR3: CASRRWSYEQYF; DNA: TGTGCCAGCAGACGGTGGTCCTACGAGCAGTACTTC
D: NA; size: NA; V: TRBV12-3/TRBV12-4; J: TRBJ1-5; CDR3: CASTEQGKPQHF; DNA: TGTGCCAGCACCGAGCAGGGTAAGCCCCAGCATTTT
D: NA; size: NA; V: TRBV5-8; J: TRBJ1-2; CDR3: CASSRRTSNYGYTF; DNA: TGTGCCAGCAGCAGAAGGACATCAAACTATGGCTACACCTTC
D: NA; size: NA; V: TRBV27; J: TRBJ1-4; CDR3: CASSLSRATNEKLFF; DNA: TGTGCCAGCAGCTTATCTCGGGCAACTAATGAAAAACTGTTTTTT
D: TRBD2; size: NA; V: TRBV27; J: TRBJ2-3; CDR3: CASTGQIAGGTHSTDTQYF; DNA: TGTGCCAGCACTGGACAAATAGCGGGGGGTACACATAGCACAGATACGCAGTATTTT
D: TRBD1; size: NA; V: TRBV19; J: TRBJ2-5; CDR3: CASSVRDRGQETQYF; DNA: TGTGCCAGTAGTGTCCGGGACAGGGGGCAGGAGACCCAGTACTTC
D: TRBD2; size: NA; V: TRBV7-9; J: TRBJ2-3; CDR3: CASMRSGGAGTDTQYF; DNA: TGTGCCAGCATGCGGAGCGGGGGGGCCGGCACAGATACGCAGTATTTT
D: NA; size: NA; V: TRBV5-1; J: TRBJ1-1; CDR3: CASSSGLREVNTEAFF; DNA: TGCGCCAGCAGCTCGGGGCTGAGGGAGGTGAACACTGAAGCTTTCTTT
D: NA; size: NA; V: TRBV19; J: TRBJ1-2; CDR3: CASKEQALYGYTF; DNA: TGTGCCAGTAAGGAACAGGCGTTATATGGCTACACCTTC
D: NA; size: NA; V: TRBV30; J: TRBJ1-3; CDR3: CAWSVLAGNTIYF; DNA: TGTGCCTGGAGTGTACTCGCTGGAAACACCATATATTTT
D: NA; size: NA; V: TRBV3-1/TRBV3-2; J: TRBJ1-2; CDR3: CASSQGGVEGYTF; DNA: TGTGCCAGCAGCCAAGGGGGAGTGGAGGGCTACACCTTC
D: NA; size: NA; V: TRBV15; J: TRBJ1-6; CDR3: CATSTRGGERGSPLHF; DNA: TGTGCCACCAGCACCAGAGGGGGGGAGCGGGGGTCACCCCTCCACTTT
D: NA; size: few; V: TRBV4-1; J: TRBJ1-5; CDR3: CASRPRPFYGPQHF; DNA: TGCGCCAGCAGACCCCGCCCCTTCTATGGGCCCCAGCATTTT
D: NA; size: NA; V: TRBV18; J: TRBJ1-5; CDR3: CASSPTGYQPQHF; DNA: TGTGCCAGCTCACCAACCGGGTACCAGCCCCAGCATTTT